These 13 T cell receptor beta chains originate from one sample sequenced in a study of post-analysis software for immune sequencing data. The study's findings and limits: Five TRBV segments were significantly more frequent in patients than in controls. TRBV5-6, TRBV5-1 and TRBV20-1 were among these segments.

Carried by the TCR beta cDNA libraries were unique molecular identifiers. TCRdb used MiXCR to reprocess the PCR reads, holding one entry per CDR3 protein. This sample carries hundreds of thousands of distinct CDR3 sequences, roughly 30% of them seen once, and the ten largest clones take approximately 0.55%. These receptors have no known antigen. Sequenced material: blood. Source of these receptors: a girl aged 5-17 years with multiple sclerosis.

In this sample, this clonotype turned up a few times. This chain links TRBV7-2 with TRBJ2-4, with D possibly matching TRBD2 (5 bases). The DNA matches TRBJ2-7 better at its end, which makes the J call doubtful. Germline V gene data show CDR1 as SGHTA and CDR2 as FQGNSA. The length of the CDR3 is 14 residues. CDR3 sequence: CASSSSSGVYEQYF. The CDR3 region has the DNA TGTGCCAGCAGCTCCAGCTCCGGGGTTTACGAGCAGTACTTC.

V and J are TRBV28 and TRBJ1-2; D possibly corresponds to TRBD1 (5 bases). V was shortened by 1 base and J by 8 bases, with 17 bases between the two germline ends. Germline V lookup: CDR1 MDHEN, CDR2 SYDVKM. The CDR3 extends over 15 amino acids. The CDR3 is CASSLYPPGMTGYTF. As DNA, the CDR3 is TGTGCCAGCAGTTTATATCCCCCAGGGATGACAGGCTACACCTTC.

This clonotype was seen a handful of times. The genes are TRBV7-9 and TRBJ2-7; 10 positions match TRBD1. V shed 3 bases and J 5 bases; nucleotides not matched to a gene: 4. Looked up from germline, CDR1 is SEHNR and CDR2 is FQNEAQ (reference sequence). This CDR3 has 14 amino acids. CDR3 amino acids: CASSLGGTGDEQYF. The CDR3 nucleotides are TGTGCCAGCAGCTTGGGCGGGACAGGGGACGAGCAGTACTTC.

CDR3 DNA: TGCAGAGGACAGGGGGCGGGTCGGAACACTGAAGCTTTCTTT. Residues: CRGQGAGRNTEAFF. The chain joins TRBV20-1 to TRBJ1-1, with 11 bases matching TRBD1. CDR3 length equals 14 residues. Per germline, CDR1 DFQATT and CDR2 SNEGSKA (reference sequence).

Remarks on this clonotype: This may stem from a read error, because a much larger clone lies one nucleotide away. The gene calls are TRBV6-5 and TRBJ2-7, with 8 bases identical to TRBD2. The J segment lost 5 bases and the V segment lost 6 bases, leaving 9 bases of the junction unmatched. This CDR3 region has 14 residues. CDR1 is MNHEY and CDR2 is SVGAGI in the germline V gene. The DNA for the CDR3 is TGTGCCAGCAGGGGCGGGACTAGAGACAACGAGCAGTACTTC. Protein: CASRGGTRDNEQYF.

The table lists this clonotype with a few counts. The chain is built from TRBV27 and TRBJ2-7; D is possibly TRBD1 (5 bases). Germline assignment: CDR1 MNHEY and CDR2 SMNVEV (reference sequence). Trimming pared 3 bases from V and 3 bases from J, leaving 12 bases between. The CDR3 runs 14 residues. The CDR3, as DNA: TGTGCCAGCAGTTTCGGGCAGGGTATCTACGAGCAGTACTTC. Translated: CASSFGQGIYEQYF.

V gene TRBV27 combines with J gene TRBJ2-5; D uncertain. This CDR3 is 10 amino acids long. V was cut by 6 bases and J by 8 bases, with 7 bases left in between. The germline V gene encodes CDR1 MNHEY and CDR2 SMNVEV (reference sequence). CDR3 region: CASSQRTQYF. The CDR3 nucleotides are TGTGCCAGCAGCCAGAGAACCCAGTACTTC.

This clonotype has more than one count but fewer than ten. V is TRBV7-8 and J is TRBJ2-2, with 8 nucleotides matching TRBD2. The CDR3 loop spans 17 amino acids. Losses at the gene ends were 6 bases for V and 7 bases for J; bases not matched to a gene: 16. Germline V gene lookup returns CDR1 SGHVS and CDR2 FQNEAQ. Here the CDR3 reads CASSLILLAGRGGELFF. The CDR3, as DNA: TGTGCCAGCAGTCTGATCCTGTTAGCGGGAAGGGGCGGGGAGCTGTTTTTT.

In this sample, this clonotype turned up many times. The rearrangement links TRBV6-6 to TRBJ2-7; 13 positions agree with TRBD2. Germline V gene data show CDR1 as MNHNY and CDR2 as SVGAGI (reference sequence). Trimming took 5 bases from V and 6 from J; bases not matched to a gene: 7. The length of the CDR3 is 15 residues. The CDR3 nucleotides are TGTGCCAGCAGTCCCGGACTAGCGGGAGTCACCGAGCAGTACTTC. Translation gives CASSPGLAGVTEQYF.

This chain links TRBV20-1 with TRBJ2-1; possibly TRBD2 for D (6 bases). The CDR3 spans 14 residues. CDR1 and CDR2 from the germline V gene are DFQATT and SNEGSKA (reference sequence). Trimming removed 6 bases from V and 0 bases from J, with 12 bases in between. CDR3 bases: TGCAGTGCAGGAGGCGGGGACTCCTACAATGAGCAGTTCTTC. Its protein is CSAGGGDSYNEQFF.

The genes are TRBV2 and TRBJ2-3, with TRBD2 identical over 7 bases. The J segment lost 2 bases and the V segment lost 10 bases, leaving 6 bases of the junction unmatched. The length of the CDR3 is 13 residues. CDR1 and CDR2 (germline): SNHLY, FYNNEI. CDR3 in DNA: TGTGCCACACGCGGGGGACCCACAGATACGCAGTATTTT. Translating gives CATRGGPTDTQYF.

This rearrangement joins TRBV4-1 to TRBJ2-2; D is possibly TRBD1 or TRBD2 (5 bases each). Germline CDR1 and CDR2: MGHRA and YSYEKL. V lost 8 bases to trimming and J lost 6 bases, with 13 bases between them. The CDR3 consists of 13 residues. The CDR3 bases are TGCGCCAGCGGCCGAGGGGTCTCCGGGGAGCTGTTTTTT. It is translated as CASGRGVSGELFF.

This clonotype was detected only a few times. The CDR3 coding sequence is TGTGCCAGCAGTGAGCCCCTAAGTGGGGCCGAGGAGGGGTATGGCTACACCTTC. This translates into CASSEPLSGAEEGYGYTF. The chain joins TRBV2 to TRBJ1-2; D possibly corresponds to TRBD1 (5 bases). CDR3 length: 18 residues. V dropped 3 bases and J dropped 5 bases, with 25 bases sitting between them. The germline V gene encodes CDR1 SNHLY and CDR2 FYNNEI.